These 5 T cell receptor beta chains were all obtained from the same sample, sequenced in a study of breast tumors, draining lymph nodes, adjacent tissues. TCRdb called the multiplex PCR reads again in MiXCR, with one record for every CDR3 protein. Of about 130,000 distinct CDR3 sequences in the sample, about 20% were seen once. Samples came from axillary lymph nodes draining the breast cancer. The sample consisted of axillary lymph node tissue. These receptor sequences come from a female donor with breast cancer. Some clones in this sample may be carry-over from other donors' samples.

This clonotype has ten or more counts. The chain employs TRBV10-3 and TRBJ2-1; tentative D call: TRBD1 (6 bases). The germline V and J ends were trimmed by 7 bases and 6 bases, with 13 bases remaining between them. The CDR3 sequence is 13 residues long. Germline V gives CDR1 ENHRY, CDR2 SYGVKD. As DNA, the CDR3 is TGTGCCATCACCACGGGACAAGTCAATGAGCAGTTCTTC. This gives the protein CAITTGQVNEQFF.

This clonotype was counted ten times or more. This chain joins TRBV4-1 and TRBJ1-3, with 7 bases matching TRBD1. Germline CDR1 and CDR2: MGHRA and YSYEKL. V lost 6 bases, J lost 8 bases, and 10 bases stayed unmatched. The CDR3 contains 14 residues. CDR3: CASSPDRVLDTIYF. The CDR3 bases are TGCGCCAGCAGTCCAGACAGGGTCTTAGACACCATATATTTT.

A remark on this clonotype: This may come from a read error, since a much larger clone is one base off. This chain connects TRBV6-5 to TRBJ1-6, with D unclear. The CDR3 has 13 amino acids. The germline V and J ends were trimmed by 8 bases and 4 bases, with 9 bases remaining between them. Germline CDR1 MNHEY, CDR2 SVGAGI. CDR3 sequence (DNA): TGTGCCAGCGGTTCTGATTATAATTCACCCCTCCACTTT. This encodes CASGSDYNSPLHF.

The chain combines TRBV19 with TRBJ1-3, with TRBD1 matching over 7 bases. Germline lookup yields CDR1 LNHDA and CDR2 SQIVND (reference sequence). Germline trimming cut 4 bases from V and 5 bases from J; bases unmatched to any gene: 5. The CDR3 consists of 14 residues. CDR3 amino acids: CASSTDRARNTIYF. CDR3 coding DNA: TGTGCCAGTAGTACAGACAGGGCGAGAAACACCATATATTTT.

At least ten counts were recorded for this clonotype. The rearrangement joins TRBV7-2 to TRBJ2-7, with no clear D. V was clipped by 1 base and J by 1 base, with 14 bases between them. This CDR3 spans 16 amino acids. CDR1 is SGHTA, CDR2 FQGNSA, per germline. The DNA for the CDR3 is TGTGCCAGCAGCTTAGTGGTGCGGCAGGATTCCTACGAGCAGTACTTC. Translated: CASSLVVRQDSYEQYF.